These 20 T cell receptor beta chains originate from one sample sequenced in a study of T cell responses to AZD1222 COVID-19 vaccine. Sequenced by immunoSEQ multiplex PCR; TCRdb stores in-frame clones only, minus some. The sample consists of approximately 90,000 clones, over 70% of them appearing once. Sequencing was performed on peripheral blood, taken on day 0 of AZD1222 vaccination. The receptors shown here come from an adult in good health.

This chain connects TRBV10-3 to TRBJ2-7; 10 bases are shared with TRBD2. Trimming at V came to 10 bases and at J to 7 bases, leaving 7 bases not matched to a gene. The germline V gene encodes CDR1 ENHRY and CDR2 SYGVKD. The CDR3 is made up of 12 amino acids. For the CDR3, the DNA is TGTGCCACCGGGACTAGCGCACAAGAGCAGTACTTC. Translating gives CATGTSAQEQYF.

This rearrangement joins TRBV27 to TRBJ1-1; the D gene is possibly TRBD1 (5 bases). Trimming shortened V by 7 bases and J by 1 base, and 13 bases separated the two germline ends. The CDR3 totals 14 residues. Germline lookup yields CDR1 MNHEY and CDR2 SMNVEV (reference sequence). The CDR3 nucleotides are TGTGCCAGCAAGCTGGTTGGGGGGAACACTGAAGCTTTCTTT. Amino acids: CASKLVGGNTEAFF.

The chain has TRBV6-5 and TRBJ2-7; D is perhaps TRBD1 (6 bases). Trimming removed 6 bases from V and 4 bases from J, with 10 bases in between. Germline V gene sequence: CDR1 MNHEY, CDR2 SVGAGI. The CDR3 runs 12 residues. CDR3 in DNA: TGTGCCAGCAGAGGGCAGGGGTACGAGCAGTACTTC. This gives the protein CASRGQGYEQYF.

This clone was seen a single time. The chain is built from TRBV27 and TRBJ1-4, with D possibly being TRBD1 (5 bases). Trimming removed 5 bases at V and 5 bases at J, with 15 bases between. This CDR3 comprises 15 residues. Germline lookup yields CDR1 MNHEY and CDR2 SMNVEV (reference sequence). The CDR3 DNA sequence: TGTGCCAGCAGTCCTGTAGTGGGGGGGAATGAAAAACTGTTTTTT. Protein: CASSPVVGGNEKLFF.

This sequence joins TRBV5-6 and TRBJ2-1; D assignment may be TRBD1 or TRBD2 (5 bases each). The CDR3 spans 18 residues. Germline-derived CDR1 and CDR2 are SGHDT and YYEEEE. Trimming took off 0 bases at V and 6 bases at J, with 22 bases between the two ends. The DNA of the CDR3 is TGTGCCAGCAGCTTGGATGAGGGACGGCTAATAGTGGGCAATGAGCAGTTCTTC. It specifies CASSLDEGRLIVGNEQFF.

With regard to this clone: The final CDR3 position lacks the conserved phenylalanine or tryptophan, pointing to a likely read error. It is unclear where the CDR3 begins or ends on the DNA, so no DNA is shown, and the CDR3 is as TCRdb lists it. This chain connects TRBV20-1 to TRBJ1-2; TRBD1 is the table's D call, not checked against the DNA. From germline, CDR1 is DFQATT and CDR2 SNEGSKA (reference sequence). The CDR3 comprises 11 residues, both ends counted. The CDR3 sequence is CSATPVQNTVL.

In DNA, the CDR3 is TGTGCCAGCAGTGAAGGTCCCCTAGAGGCTGGGCAGCCCCAGCATTTT. Protein: CASSEGPLEAGQPQHF. The V and J genes are TRBV2 and TRBJ1-5; D gene ambiguous. CDR3 length: 16 amino acids. Germline V CDR1 and CDR2: SNHLY, FYNNEI. The germline V and J ends were trimmed by 1 base and 7 bases, with 17 bases remaining between them.

The chain combines TRBV6-5 with TRBJ2-7; 7 nucleotides match TRBD2. V dropped 7 bases and J dropped 5; count of bases not matched to a gene: 11. Looked up from germline, CDR1 is MNHEY and CDR2 is SVGAGI. This CDR3 has 14 residues. CDR3 DNA sequence: TGTGCCAGCACGGGGGGAGGGAAGGGCGACGAGCAGTACTTC. It encodes CASTGGGKGDEQYF.

The CDR3 reads CASSQGQFNEKLFF. The CDR3, as DNA: TGTGCCAGCAGCCAGGGACAGTTTAATGAAAAACTGTTTTTT. The chain is built from TRBV11-2 and TRBJ1-4; 7 positions agree with TRBD1. CDR3 length: 14 amino acids. CDR1 SGHAT and CDR2 FQNNGV come from the germline V gene. The junction had 4 bases not matched to a gene; V was cut back by 5 bases and J by 4 bases.

The chain carries TRBV14 and TRBJ1-2; TRBD1 aligns across 9 bases. The CDR3 runs to 17 residues. The junction had 20 bases not matched to a gene; V was cut back by 7 bases and J by 8 bases. The germline CDR1 and CDR2 sequences are SGHDN and FVKESK. The chain's CDR3 is CASNSWRNRDRDPGYTF. The DNA of the CDR3 is TGTGCCAGCAACTCTTGGCGGAACCGGGACAGGGACCCGGGCTACACCTTC.

V usage is TRBV6-1 and J usage is TRBJ2-4; no clear D gene. CDR1 is MNHNS, CDR2 SASEGT, per germline. V shed 2 bases and J shed 3 bases, with 8 bases lying between them. The CDR3 has 14 amino acids. The CDR3 spells CASSEMSGKNIQYF. Written as DNA, the CDR3 is TGTGCCAGCAGTGAAATGAGTGGCAAAAACATTCAGTACTTC.

The chain carries TRBV4-2 and TRBJ2-5, with TRBD1 as a possible D gene (6 bases). This CDR3 is 18 amino acids long. The germline CDR1 and CDR2 sequences are LGHNA and YNFKEQ. V lost 2 bases and J lost 1, with 20 bases in between. CDR3: CASSQNNQGISAQETQYF. The CDR3 region has the DNA TGTGCCAGCAGCCAAAACAACCAGGGGATTTCGGCCCAAGAGACCCAGTACTTC.

The chain recombines TRBV2 with TRBJ1-4, with 8 bases identical to TRBD1. The ends lost 8 bases at V and 0 bases at J; junction bases unmatched: 8. Germline CDR1 is SNHLY and CDR2 is FYNNEI. The CDR3 totals 16 residues. The CDR3 protein is CASGDRGGSTNEKLFF. The CDR3 DNA is TGTGCCAGCGGAGACAGGGGAGGTTCAACTAATGAAAAACTGTTTTTT.

The CDR3 nucleotides are TGTGCCAGCAGCCATTTTGGGAATCGGAATGGCTACACCTTC. It specifies CASSHFGNRNGYTF. V is TRBV3-1 (or the pseudogene TRBV3-2) and J is TRBJ1-2, with no clear D. Germline values: CDR1 LGHDT, CDR2 YNNKEL (reference sequence). The CDR3 extends over 14 amino acids. V shed 3 bases and J shed 6 bases, with 14 bases lying between them.

The V and J genes are TRBV19 and TRBJ1-2; D not resolved. The ends were cut back, 3 bases at V and 0 bases at J, with 8 bases in the middle. There are 14 residues in the CDR3. Germline CDR1 and CDR2: LNHDA and SQIVND (reference sequence). CDR3 loop: CASSIGKANYGYTF. DNA for the CDR3: TGTGCCAGTAGTATTGGAAAGGCTAACTATGGCTACACCTTC.

The chain uses TRBV29-1 and TRBJ2-5; unclear D gene. Germline V CDR1 and CDR2: SQVTM, ANQGSEA. V lost 0 bases and J lost 2, with 10 bases in between. This CDR3 has 14 residues. CDR3 residues: CSVEDPKYQETQYF. In nucleotides, the CDR3 is TGCAGCGTTGAAGATCCTAAGTATCAAGAGACCCAGTACTTC.

This chain uses TRBV2 with TRBJ2-5; a weak D match, TRBD2 (5 bases). V dropped 6 bases and J dropped 2 bases, with 13 bases sitting between them. Germline assignment: CDR1 SNHLY and CDR2 FYNNEI. The CDR3 has 14 amino acids. CDR3 in amino acids: CASRPSGVQETQYF. Here the CDR3 DNA reads TGTGCCAGCAGACCTTCCGGGGTACAAGAGACCCAGTACTTC.

The chain couples TRBV5-8 to TRBJ1-5; unclear D gene. There are 14 residues in the CDR3. V was cut by 4 bases and J by 9 bases, with 17 bases left in between. Germline V CDR1 and CDR2: SGHTS, YDEGEE. The CDR3 is CASSPDGLGGPQHF. Written as DNA, the CDR3 is TGTGCCAGCAGCCCTGACGGGTTGGGTGGGCCCCAGCATTTT.

V and J are TRBV6-5 and TRBJ1-6; 7 positions match TRBD1. Germline-derived CDR1 and CDR2 are MNHEY and SVGAGI. The CDR3 consists of 13 residues. J was trimmed by 3 bases and V by 8 bases; bases with no gene match: 1. The CDR3 DNA sequence: TGTGCCAGCCGGGACAGCTATAATTCACCCCTCCACTTT. Its protein is CASRDSYNSPLHF.

The chain uses TRBV29-1 and TRBJ1-2; D not certain. CDR1 SQVTM and CDR2 ANQGSEA come from the germline V gene. The CDR3 is 11 amino acids. Trimming left V 1 base short and J 6 bases short, with 6 bases between. CDR3 sequence: CSVEGTHGYTF. DNA of the CDR3: TGCAGCGTTGAAGGGACCCATGGCTACACCTTC.